The 16 T cell receptor beta chains below were found in one sample sequenced in a study of cytomegalovirus exposure and HLA in healthy donors. Libraries were prepared by immunoSEQ multiplex PCR; TCRdb keeps only in-frame clonotypes and omits some of them. The sample consists of fewer than 400,000 clones, approximately 91% of them appearing once. The sequencing input was PBMCs. The source of these receptors is a man aged 25-40 years in good health and CMV-seronegative.

The chain couples TRBV14 to TRBJ2-7; D may be TRBD1 (6 bases). The CDR3 extends over 14 amino acids. The V and J ends lost 4 bases and 6 bases respectively, with 16 bases between them. Germline V gene lookup returns CDR1 SGHDN and CDR2 FVKESK. In DNA form, the CDR3 reads TGTGCCAGCAGCCCAGGACAGTTCCATGTCGAGCAGTACTTC. It yields the protein CASSPGQFHVEQYF.

The chain employs TRBV18 and TRBJ1-3, with D hard to call. Trimming took off 4 bases at V and 0 bases at J, with 10 bases between the two ends. This CDR3 is built from 15 residues. Germline values: CDR1 KGHSH, CDR2 LQKENI. CDR3 region: CASSLYTSSGNTIYF. The CDR3 DNA is TGTGCCAGCTCACTCTATACCTCCTCTGGAAACACCATATATTTT.

The chain joins TRBV5-4 to TRBJ1-2; 9 nucleotides line up with TRBD1. The CDR3 is made up of 15 amino acids. The V gene end was trimmed by 4 bases and the J gene end by 2 bases; junction bases not matched to a gene: 6. From germline, CDR1 is SGHNT and CDR2 YYREEE (reference sequence). CDR3 DNA sequence: TGTGCCAGCAGCAGGGGGACAGGGACCAACTATGGCTACACCTTC. This translates into CASSRGTGTNYGYTF.

This chain uses TRBV19 with TRBJ2-1, with D perhaps TRBD1 (6 bases). The CDR3 extends over 13 amino acids. The germline gives CDR1 LNHDA, CDR2 SQIVND (reference sequence). Between the trimmed V and J ends, which lost 5 bases and 8 bases, there was a span of 13 bases. The CDR3 protein is CASSGTFPDEQFF. The DNA for the CDR3 is TGTGCCAGTAGTGGGACATTCCCCGATGAGCAGTTCTTC. Filled out from reference TRBV19 and TRBJ2-1, the complete variable domain reads DGGITQSPKYLFRKEGQNVTLSCEQNLNHDAMYWYRQDPGQGLRLIYYSQIVNDFQKGDIAEGYSVSREKKESFPLTVTSAQKNPTAFYLCASSGTFPDEQFFGPGTRLTVL.

The V and J genes are TRBV5-1 and TRBJ2-1; 9 bases fit TRBD2. V gave up 3 bases and J gave up 7 bases; unmatched junction bases: 5. This CDR3 spans 14 amino acids. Looked up from germline, CDR1 is SGHRS and CDR2 is YFSETQ. In DNA form, the CDR3 reads TGCGCCAGCAGCTGGCGGGGGGGCCGAAATGAGCAGTTCTTC. Translating gives CASSWRGGRNEQFF. Full variable domain (rest looked up from reference TRBV5-1 and TRBJ2-1): KAGVTQTPRYLIKTRGQQVTLSCSPISGHRSVSWYQQTPGQGLQFLFEYFSETQRNKGNFPGRFSGRQFSNSRSEMNVSTLELGDSALYLCASSWRGGRNEQFFGPGTRLTVL.

This chain links TRBV28 with TRBJ1-2; tentative D call: TRBD1 (5 bases). Trimming shortened V by 4 bases and J by 4 bases, and 7 bases separated the two germline ends. CDR3 length: 12 residues. The germline V gene encodes CDR1 MDHEN and CDR2 SYDVKM. In DNA form, the CDR3 reads TGTGCCAGCAGTTCCGACAGCTATGGCTACACCTTC. Translated: CASSSDSYGYTF.

The chain joins TRBV19 to TRBJ2-3; 8 nucleotides align to TRBD2. This CDR3 has 15 amino acids. V shed 2 bases, J shed 5 bases, and the junction held 6 bases outside the gene matches. Germline CDR1 is LNHDA and CDR2 is SQIVND (reference sequence). CDR3 amino acids: CASSISSGAGDTQYF. The CDR3 region has the DNA TGTGCCAGTAGTATAAGTAGCGGGGCCGGAGATACGCAGTATTTT.

The genes are TRBV7-9 and TRBJ2-7; 9 bases are shared with TRBD2. Germline V gene data show CDR1 as SEHNR and CDR2 as FQNEAQ (reference sequence). The CDR3 runs to 13 residues. With 7 bases clipped from V and 4 bases from J, the junction kept 5 bases outside the gene matches. The CDR3 coding sequence is TGTGCCAGCATCGCGGGGGGGCAGTACGAGCAGTACTTC. Its translation: CASIAGGQYEQYF.

For this clone: Additional DNA sequences in this sample encode the identical CDR3. V and J are TRBV9 and TRBJ1-2, with 8 bases lining up with TRBD1. The CDR3 spans 13 residues. Germline CDR1 reads SGDLS; CDR2 reads YYNGEE. Germline trimming cut 3 bases from V and 4 bases from J; bases unmatched to any gene: 2. The chain's CDR3 is CASSEDRGYGYTF. CDR3 DNA sequence: TGTGCCAGCAGCGAAGACAGGGGCTATGGCTACACCTTC.

The V and J genes are TRBV2 and TRBJ2-5; D gene ambiguous. The germline V gene encodes CDR1 SNHLY and CDR2 FYNNEI. V lost 6 bases, J lost 5 bases, and 10 bases lay in between. There are 12 residues in the CDR3. The CDR3 loop is CASRPVWETQYF. CDR3 sequence (DNA): TGTGCCAGCAGGCCAGTTTGGGAGACCCAGTACTTC.

The chain employs TRBV7-9 and TRBJ2-1; a weak D match, TRBD2 (6 bases). Between the trimmed V and J ends, which lost 3 bases and 6 bases, there was a span of 18 bases. This CDR3 region has 16 residues. Germline values: CDR1 SEHNR, CDR2 FQNEAQ (reference sequence). The CDR3 here is CASSFVPGLVPNEQFF. CDR3 coding DNA: TGTGCCAGCAGCTTCGTACCGGGACTGGTTCCCAATGAGCAGTTCTTC.

This clone was seen a handful of times. The chain carries TRBV5-4 and TRBJ2-5; 7 bases map to TRBD1. Germline CDR1 is SGHNT and CDR2 is YYREEE (reference sequence). V shed 4 bases and J 3 bases; nucleotides not matched to a gene: 3. The CDR3 runs 13 residues. Here the CDR3 DNA reads TGTGCCAGCAGCCACGGACAGGAAGAGACCCAGTACTTC. It yields the protein CASSHGQEETQYF.

This chain joins TRBV2 and TRBJ2-3, with 13 bases lining up with TRBD2. Losses at the gene ends were 6 bases for V and 4 bases for J; bases not matched to a gene: 4. The V gene's germline CDR1 is SNHLY and CDR2 FYNNEI. CDR3 length equals 15 residues. The CDR3 nucleotides read TGTGCCAGCAGGGGGACTAGCGGGGAAGCAGATACGCAGTATTTT. It is translated as CASRGTSGEADTQYF.

The rearrangement joins TRBV6-1 to TRBJ2-7; D perhaps matches TRBD1 (6 bases). Per the germline V gene, CDR1 is MNHNS and CDR2 is SASEGT. Trimming left V 2 bases short and J 2 bases short, with 7 bases between. The CDR3 runs 13 residues. CDR3 in DNA: TGTGCCAGCAGTGAAACAGGGCCCTACGAGCAGTACTTC. It specifies CASSETGPYEQYF.

This chain connects TRBV5-1 to TRBJ2-5; no clear D gene. V lost 0 bases, J lost 5 bases, and 5 bases lay in between. The germline gives CDR1 SGHRS, CDR2 YFSETQ. This CDR3 comprises 12 residues. CDR3 region: CASSLAQETQYF. CDR3 DNA sequence: TGCGCCAGCAGCTTGGCCCAGGAGACCCAGTACTTC.

J is TRBJ2-7 and V is TRBV6-5; 7 nucleotides match TRBD1. With V trimmed by 5 bases and J by 2 bases, 9 bases remained unmatched. Germline V gives CDR1 MNHEY, CDR2 SVGAGI. The CDR3 is 15 amino acids. CDR3 sequence reads: CASSLGQDGAYEQYF. CDR3 DNA sequence: TGTGCCAGCAGTCTCGGACAGGACGGCGCCTACGAGCAGTACTTC.